This T cell receptor beta chain was profiled in a study of CD8 T cells in ankylosing spondylitis. Whole-study results and caveats: Blood from ankylosing spondylitis patients appeared to carry a characteristic roughly 8-variant TCR beta motif. Disease-linked clones displayed a CD8+ phenotype and appeared relatively rarely in peripheral blood.

TCRdb re-called the 5' RACE reads through MiXCR, storing one row per CDR3 protein. The table records around 430,000 distinct CDR3 sequences, 17% of them present only once. This clonotype turned up a few times. Its cognate antigen is unknown. CDR1 is LGHNA, CDR2 YSLEER, per germline. The CDR3 extends over 16 amino acids. Trimming cost V 0 bases and J 4 bases, with 13 bases left between them. Source material: blood, either unsorted or a sorted T cell fraction (not recorded which). The rearrangement joins TRBV4-3 to TRBJ2-1; D is ambiguous. The sequence was collected from a male donor with ankylosing spondylitis. The CDR3, as DNA: TGCGCCAGCAGCCAAGATTTGGGCAGGAAGTACAATGAGCAGTTCTTC. It codes for CASSQDLGRKYNEQFF.